This T cell receptor beta chain comes out of a study of OX40 agonist ivuxolimab in advanced cancers. About the research overall: An agonistic human IgG2 monoclonal antibody against OX40 (CD134) was given. The dose-escalation cohort was approximately 80% male, with a mean age of 60 years, ranging about 23 to 79. Of the patients, three showed partial responses, one with hepatocellular carcinoma and two with cutaneous melanoma.

For this clone: Its antigen is unknown.

Germline V CDR1 and CDR2: LNHDA, SQIVND (reference sequence). The CDR3 has 14 residues. The ends were cut back, 3 bases at V and 5 bases at J, with 13 bases in the middle. Clones were read by immunoSEQ multiplex PCR, and TCRdb kept only the in-frame ones, dropping some. Of 65,000 to 85,000 clones listed, 70% to 90% were seen once; the top ten hold 10%. Regarding the study as a whole: Low normalized T-cell clonal expansion also characterized some of the nonresponders.

This TCR came from an adult with an advanced solid tumor such as melanoma, head and neck, liver or kidney cancer. The rearrangement links TRBV19 to TRBJ1-1, with TRBD1 as a possible D gene (5 bases). The sample in question was CD4+ or CD8+ T cells sorted from blood, obtained in a trial of the OX40 agonist ivuxolimab. CDR3 residues: CASSIRWQGTEAFF. The CDR3 DNA reads as TGTGCCAGTAGTATTCGGTGGCAGGGAACTGAAGCTTTCTTT.